This TCR beta chain was identified during a study of T-cell memory formation after mild COVID-19. Study details: Each donor largely had its own TCR clusters. Study observations and caveats: In second-wave clones peaking day 37, SARS-CoV-2 specificity remained unconfirmed. Within pre-infection memory, some responding clones were found, suggesting cross-reactive memory joined.

On this clonotype: Its antigen is as yet unknown.

One entry per CDR3 protein, called by TCRdb with MiXCR from the 5' RACE reads. The table lists 400,000 or so distinct CDR3 sequences, 20% of them singletons, with roughly 8.4% in the top ten. The CDR3 runs to 18 residues. Deletions cut 4 bases from V and 2 bases from J, with 21 bases between. Input material: PBMCs or a T cell subset sorted from them (not recorded which). The receptor's source is an adult woman who had mild COVID-19 (a few samples of this study predate the infection). Cell type and time point are not known. The V call is TRBV23-1, the J call TRBJ2-1, with D possibly matching TRBD1 (6 bases). TRBV23-1 counts as an open reading frame of uncertain function. CDR3 region: CASSPPQPRGRAYNEQFF. DNA of the CDR3: TGCGCCAGCAGTCCGCCGCAGCCCAGGGGCCGAGCCTACAATGAGCAGTTCTTC.